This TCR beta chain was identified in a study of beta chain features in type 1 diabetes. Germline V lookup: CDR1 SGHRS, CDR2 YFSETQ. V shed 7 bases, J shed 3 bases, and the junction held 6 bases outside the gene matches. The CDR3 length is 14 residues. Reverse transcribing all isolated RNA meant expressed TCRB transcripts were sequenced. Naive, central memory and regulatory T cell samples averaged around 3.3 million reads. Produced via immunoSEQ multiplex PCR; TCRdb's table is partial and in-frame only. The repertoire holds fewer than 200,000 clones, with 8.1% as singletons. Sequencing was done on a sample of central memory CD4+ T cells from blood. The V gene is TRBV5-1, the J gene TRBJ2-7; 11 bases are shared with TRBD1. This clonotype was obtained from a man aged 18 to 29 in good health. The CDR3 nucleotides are TGCGCCAGCCCGGTGGACAGGGGGCTCTACGAGCAGTACTTC. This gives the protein CASPVDRGLYEQYF.